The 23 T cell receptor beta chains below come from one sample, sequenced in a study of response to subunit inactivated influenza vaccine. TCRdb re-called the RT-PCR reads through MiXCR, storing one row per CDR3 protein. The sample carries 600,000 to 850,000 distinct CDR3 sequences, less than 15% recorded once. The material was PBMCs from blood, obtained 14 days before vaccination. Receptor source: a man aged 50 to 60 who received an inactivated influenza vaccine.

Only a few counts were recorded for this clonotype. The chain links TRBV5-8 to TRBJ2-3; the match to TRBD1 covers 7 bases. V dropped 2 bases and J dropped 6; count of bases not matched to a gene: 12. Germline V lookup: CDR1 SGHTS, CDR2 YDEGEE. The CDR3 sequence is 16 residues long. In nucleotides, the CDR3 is TGTGCCAGCAGCTTATCCCGGGACAGCAGTTCTGATACGCAGTATTTT. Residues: CASSLSRDSSSDTQYF.

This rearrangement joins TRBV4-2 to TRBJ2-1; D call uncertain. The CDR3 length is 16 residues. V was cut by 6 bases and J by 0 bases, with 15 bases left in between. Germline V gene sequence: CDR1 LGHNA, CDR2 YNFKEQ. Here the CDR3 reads CASSIRAQSSYNEQFF. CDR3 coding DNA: TGTGCCAGCAGTATCCGAGCGCAGAGCTCCTACAATGAGCAGTTCTTC.

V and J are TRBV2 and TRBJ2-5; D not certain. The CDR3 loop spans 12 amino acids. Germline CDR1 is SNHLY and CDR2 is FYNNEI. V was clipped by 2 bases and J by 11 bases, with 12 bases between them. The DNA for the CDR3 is TGTGCCAGCAGTGAATTGAGGAATTCTCAGTACTTC. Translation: CASSELRNSQYF.

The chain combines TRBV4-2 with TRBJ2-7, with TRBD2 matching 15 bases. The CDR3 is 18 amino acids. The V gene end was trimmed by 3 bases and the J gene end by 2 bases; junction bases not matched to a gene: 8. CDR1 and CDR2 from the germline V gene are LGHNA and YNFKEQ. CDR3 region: CASSQGGLAGGPTYEQYF. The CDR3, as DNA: TGTGCCAGCAGCCAGGGGGGACTAGCGGGGGGACCGACCTACGAGCAGTACTTC.

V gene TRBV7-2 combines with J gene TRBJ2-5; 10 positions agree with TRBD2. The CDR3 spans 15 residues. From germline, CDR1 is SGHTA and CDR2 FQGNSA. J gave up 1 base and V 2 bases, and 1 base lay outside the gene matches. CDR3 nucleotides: TGTGCCAGCAGCTTACTAGCGGGGGTCCAAGAGACCCAGTACTTC. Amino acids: CASSLLAGVQETQYF.

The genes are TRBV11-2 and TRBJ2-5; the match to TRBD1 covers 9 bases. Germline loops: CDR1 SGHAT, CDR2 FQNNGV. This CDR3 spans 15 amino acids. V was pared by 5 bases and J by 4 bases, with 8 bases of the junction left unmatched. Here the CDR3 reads CASSINRGPGETQYF. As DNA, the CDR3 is TGTGCCAGCAGCATTAACAGGGGGCCGGGAGAGACCCAGTACTTC. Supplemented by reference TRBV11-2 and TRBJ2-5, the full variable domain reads EAGVAQSPRYKIIEKRQSVAFWCNPISGHATLYWYQQILGQGPKLLIQFQNNGVVDDSQLPKDRFSAERLKGVDSTLKIQPAKLEDSAVYLCASSINRGPGETQYFGPGTRLLVL.

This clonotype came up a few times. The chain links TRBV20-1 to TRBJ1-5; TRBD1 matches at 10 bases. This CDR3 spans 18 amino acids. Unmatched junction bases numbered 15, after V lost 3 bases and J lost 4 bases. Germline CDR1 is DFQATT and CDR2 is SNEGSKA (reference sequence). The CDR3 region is CSASPPGQGPIMNQPQHF. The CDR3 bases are TGCAGTGCTAGCCCACCGGGACAGGGGCCAATAATGAATCAGCCCCAGCATTTT.

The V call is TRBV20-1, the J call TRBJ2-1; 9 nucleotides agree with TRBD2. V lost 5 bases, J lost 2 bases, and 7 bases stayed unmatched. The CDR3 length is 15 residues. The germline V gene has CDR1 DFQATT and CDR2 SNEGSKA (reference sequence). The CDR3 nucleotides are TGCAGTGCTCCAAGTAGCGGGAGAACCTACAATGAGCAGTTCTTC. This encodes CSAPSSGRTYNEQFF.

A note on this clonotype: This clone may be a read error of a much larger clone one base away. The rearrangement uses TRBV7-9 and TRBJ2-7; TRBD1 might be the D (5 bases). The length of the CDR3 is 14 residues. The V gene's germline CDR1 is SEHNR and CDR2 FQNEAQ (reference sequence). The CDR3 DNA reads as TGTGCCGGCAGCGAAAACTCGGGCAGGGACGAGCAGTACTTC. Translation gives CAGSENSGRDEQYF.

The CDR3 DNA sequence: TGTGCCAGCAGGACGGTGAGCTCTGGAAACACCATATATTTT. Translating gives CASRTVSSGNTIYF. The V gene is TRBV12-3 or TRBV12-4, the J gene TRBJ1-3; D gene uncertain. CDR3 length: 14 residues. V lost 6 bases and J 0 bases, leaving 9 bases between the germline ends.

DNA of the CDR3: TGCGCCAGCAGCTTGGTTGGCCTCGAGGGGTACCAAGAGACCCAGTACTTC. Protein: CASSLVGLEGYQETQYF. This sequence joins TRBV5-1 and TRBJ2-5; either TRBD1 or TRBD2 may fit D (5 bases each). Looked up from germline, CDR1 is SGHRS and CDR2 is YFSETQ. V was shortened by 0 bases and J by 0 bases, with 15 bases between the two germline ends. The CDR3 has 17 amino acids.

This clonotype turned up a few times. CDR3 sequence reads: CASSSGRGIYNEQFF. The DNA of the CDR3 is TGTGCCAGCAGTTCTGGACGGGGAATATACAATGAGCAGTTCTTC. The chain links TRBV12-3 or TRBV12-4 to TRBJ2-1, with D perhaps TRBD2 (5 bases). The ends were cut back, 4 bases at V and 4 bases at J, with 14 bases in the middle. The CDR3 has 15 amino acids.

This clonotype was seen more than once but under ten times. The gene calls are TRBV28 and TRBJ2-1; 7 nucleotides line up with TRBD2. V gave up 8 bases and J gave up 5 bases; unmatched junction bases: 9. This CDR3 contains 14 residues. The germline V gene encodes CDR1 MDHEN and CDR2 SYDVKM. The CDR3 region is CASCEGGLNNEQFF. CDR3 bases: TGTGCCAGCTGTGAGGGAGGGCTCAACAATGAGCAGTTCTTC.

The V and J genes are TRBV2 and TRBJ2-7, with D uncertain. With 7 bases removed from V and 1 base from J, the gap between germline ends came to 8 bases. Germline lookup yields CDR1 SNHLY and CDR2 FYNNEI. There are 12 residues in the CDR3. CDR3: CASKGPSYEQYF. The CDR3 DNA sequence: TGTGCCAGCAAAGGTCCGTCCTACGAGCAGTACTTC. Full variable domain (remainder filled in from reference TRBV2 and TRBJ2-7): EPEVTQTPSHQVTQMGQEVILRCVPISNHLYFYWYRQILGQKVEFLVSFYNNEISEKSEIFDDQFSVERPDGSNFTLKIRSTKLEDSAMYFCASKGPSYEQYFGPGTRLTVT.

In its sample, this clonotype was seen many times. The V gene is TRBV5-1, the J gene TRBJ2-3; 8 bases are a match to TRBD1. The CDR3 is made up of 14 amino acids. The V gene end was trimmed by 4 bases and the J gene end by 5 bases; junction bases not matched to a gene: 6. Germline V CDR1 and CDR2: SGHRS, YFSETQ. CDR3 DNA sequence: TGCGCCAGCAGCCCACAGGGGGTCAGAGATACGCAGTATTTT. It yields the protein CASSPQGVRDTQYF.

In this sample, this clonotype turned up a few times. In nucleotides, the CDR3 is TGCGCCAGCAGCCCGGGACCTAGCGGGGGGAACACCGGGGAGCTGTTTTTT. Translated: CASSPGPSGGNTGELFF. The V gene is TRBV4-1, the J gene TRBJ2-2, with 10 bases identical to TRBD2. This CDR3 comprises 17 residues. In germline, CDR1 is MGHRA, CDR2 YSYEKL. V was pared by 4 bases and J by 1 base, with 6 bases of the junction left unmatched.

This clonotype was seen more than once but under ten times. CDR3 DNA sequence: TGTGCCAGCTCACTTGACCGGCCCGTAGGGAACACCATATATTTT. This sequence encodes CASSLDRPVGNTIYF. V and J are TRBV18 and TRBJ1-3, with D unresolved. Germline CDR1 reads KGHSH; CDR2 reads LQKENI. The CDR3 runs to 15 residues. V was cut by 4 bases and J by 7 bases, with 17 bases left in between. The whole variable domain, remainder taken from reference TRBV18 and TRBJ1-3, is NAGVMQNPRHLVRRRGQEARLRCSPMKGHSHVYWYRQLPEEGLKFMVYLQKENIIDESGMPKERFSAEFPKEGPSILRIQQVVRGDSAAYFCASSLDRPVGNTIYFGEGSWLTVV.

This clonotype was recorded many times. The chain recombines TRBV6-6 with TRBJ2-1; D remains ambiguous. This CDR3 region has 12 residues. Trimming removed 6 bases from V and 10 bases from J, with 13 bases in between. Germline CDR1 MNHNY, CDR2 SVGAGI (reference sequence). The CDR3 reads CASSPALREQFF. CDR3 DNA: TGTGCCAGCAGCCCCGCGCTCCGGGAGCAGTTCTTC.

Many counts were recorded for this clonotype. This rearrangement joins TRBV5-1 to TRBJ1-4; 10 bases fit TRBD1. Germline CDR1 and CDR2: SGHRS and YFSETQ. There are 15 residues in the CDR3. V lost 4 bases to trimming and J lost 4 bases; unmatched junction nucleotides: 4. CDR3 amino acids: CASSPRTGGNEKLFF. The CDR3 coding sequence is TGCGCCAGCAGCCCGCGGACAGGGGGTAATGAAAAACTGTTTTTT.

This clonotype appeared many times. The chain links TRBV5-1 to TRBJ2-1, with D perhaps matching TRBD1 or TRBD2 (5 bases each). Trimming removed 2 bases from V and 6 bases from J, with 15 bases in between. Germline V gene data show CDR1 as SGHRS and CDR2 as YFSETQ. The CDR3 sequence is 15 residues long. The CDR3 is CASSFYGDAPNEQFF. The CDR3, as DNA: TGCGCCAGCAGCTTTTACGGGGACGCCCCCAATGAGCAGTTCTTC.

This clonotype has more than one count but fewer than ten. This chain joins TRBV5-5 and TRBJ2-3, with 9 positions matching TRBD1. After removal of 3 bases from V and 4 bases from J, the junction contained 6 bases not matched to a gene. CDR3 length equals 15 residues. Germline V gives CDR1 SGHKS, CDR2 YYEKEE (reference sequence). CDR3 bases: TGTGCCAGCAGCTGGGGACAGGGCGGGTCAGATACGCAGTATTTT. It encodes CASSWGQGGSDTQYF. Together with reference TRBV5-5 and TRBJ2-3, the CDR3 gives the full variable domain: DAGVTQSPTHLIKTRGQQVTLRCSPISGHKSVSWYQQVLGQGPQFIFQYYEKEERGRGNFPDRFSARQFPNYSSELNVNALLLGDSALYLCASSWGQGGSDTQYFGPGTRLTVL.

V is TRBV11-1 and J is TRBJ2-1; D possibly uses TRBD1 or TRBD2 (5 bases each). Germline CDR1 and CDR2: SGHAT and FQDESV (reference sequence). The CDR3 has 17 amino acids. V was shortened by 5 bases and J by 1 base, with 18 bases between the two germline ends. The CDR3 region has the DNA TGTGCCAGCAGCGTAGATAGGGGTCTAGCATCCTACAATGAGCAGTTCTTC. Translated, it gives CASSVDRGLASYNEQFF.

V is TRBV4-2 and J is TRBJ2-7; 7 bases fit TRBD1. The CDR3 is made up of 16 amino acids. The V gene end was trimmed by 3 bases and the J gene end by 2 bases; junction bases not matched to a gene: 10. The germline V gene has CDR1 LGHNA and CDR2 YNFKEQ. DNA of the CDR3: TGTGCCAGCAGCCAGACGCACGGGACAGATACCTACGAGCAGTACTTC. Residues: CASSQTHGTDTYEQYF.